This paragraph covers one TCR beta chain sequence. This record belongs to a study of blood T cell repertoires in COVID-19. Background on the study: COVID-19 samples from acute and convalescent phases originated in the United States, Italy and Spain. In each case, the material was cDNA or gDNA derived from T cells, B-cell-depleted T cells, or PBMCs.

The authors' processing: Reference gene primer amplification yielded estimated nucleated cell counts. Generated by immunoSEQ multiplex PCR, the TCRdb table keeps only in-frame clones and is missing some. V, J and clone size are taken as reported in that table, and D and trimming were inferred from the DNA itself. The table shows roughly 140,000 clones, with approximately 73% occurring only once. Germline assignment: CDR1 SNHLY and CDR2 FYNNEI. The CDR3 covers 14 residues. V was shortened by 7 bases and J by 2 bases, with 14 bases between the two germline ends. The origin of this receptor is a woman aged 80 or over with acute or convalescent COVID-19. The chain carries TRBV2 and TRBJ1-1; D is ambiguous. Specimen: peripheral blood. CDR3 amino acids: CASKVSGPNTEAFF. The CDR3 nucleotides read TGTGCCAGCAAGGTGAGCGGGCCCAACACTGAAGCTTTCTTT.